The rows below give T cell receptor beta chains drawn from one sample of a study of T cells in Graves' hyperthyroidism and ophthalmopathy. TCRdb called the multiplex PCR reads again in MiXCR, with one record for every CDR3 protein. The sample holds 380,000 or so distinct CDR3 sequences, approximately 15% seen once. The material sequenced was blood. The receptors come from a woman aged 30 to 39 with Graves' hyperthyroidism. CDR3s include the opening cysteine and the closing phenylalanine or tryptophan. The order of the fields is clone size, V gene, D gene, J gene, CDR3 DNA, CDR3 protein. A D gene is named only where the DNA matches it firmly. Some rows have no size entry. The others give once, few or many, or a class for an expanded clone.

abundance: NA; v_gene: TRBV20-1; d_gene: TRBD2; j_gene: TRBJ2-3; CDR3nt: TGCAGTGCCCTGCGGGTTAGCGGGACGCCAGATACGCAGTATTTT; CDR3aa: CSALRVSGTPDTQYF
abundance: NA; v_gene: TRBV11-2; d_gene: TRBD2; j_gene: TRBJ2-1; CDR3nt: TGTGCCAGCAGCCCACTAAGCGGGAGGGCCCCCAATGAGCAGTTCTTC; CDR3aa: CASSPLSGRAPNEQFF
abundance: NA; v_gene: TRBV29-1; d_gene: NA; j_gene: TRBJ1-2; CDR3nt: TGCAGCGTAGAGGCGGCGAGCTATGGCTACACCTTC; CDR3aa: CSVEAASYGYTF
abundance: many; v_gene: TRBV20-1; d_gene: NA; j_gene: TRBJ1-5; CDR3nt: TGCAGTGTCCTTTCCGACAGTCTAACCGGGAGCAATCAGCCCCAGCATTTT; CDR3aa: CSVLSDSLTGSNQPQHF
abundance: NA; v_gene: TRBV7-2; d_gene: NA; j_gene: TRBJ2-4; CDR3nt: TGTGCCAGCAGCTTAACCACCGGCTTAGCCAAAAACATTCAGTACTTC; CDR3aa: CASSLTTGLAKNIQYF
abundance: few; v_gene: TRBV7-8; d_gene: NA; j_gene: TRBJ2-7; CDR3nt: TGTGCCAGCAGCCCTGGGAAATCGCCCTACGAGCAGTACTTC; CDR3aa: CASSPGKSPYEQYF
abundance: NA; v_gene: TRBV13; d_gene: NA; j_gene: TRBJ2-5; CDR3nt: TGTGCCAGCAGCGGAAGAGAGGACAGCCAAGAGACCCAGTACTTC; CDR3aa: CASSGREDSQETQYF
abundance: many; v_gene: TRBV20-1; d_gene: NA; j_gene: TRBJ2-7; CDR3nt: TGCAGTGCTAGAAGGGGGGAGGCCCGGTACGAGCAGTACTTC; CDR3aa: CSARRGEARYEQYF
abundance: many; v_gene: TRBV2; d_gene: NA; j_gene: TRBJ1-3; CDR3nt: TGTGCCAGCAGATTACAGGACTTAGGAAACACCATATATTTT; CDR3aa: CASRLQDLGNTIYF
abundance: many; v_gene: TRBV18; d_gene: TRBD1; j_gene: TRBJ1-1; CDR3nt: TGTGCCAGCTCACCAAGGACAGGTGGACTGAACACTGAAGCTTTCTTT; CDR3aa: CASSPRTGGLNTEAFF
abundance: NA; v_gene: TRBV5-6; d_gene: TRBD2; j_gene: TRBJ2-1; CDR3nt: TGTGCCAGCAGCTTGGTTAGTTTAGCGGGAGGTGCGGGGCAGTTCTTC; CDR3aa: CASSLVSLAGGAGQFF
abundance: NA; v_gene: TRBV7-6; d_gene: TRBD2; j_gene: TRBJ2-5; CDR3nt: TGTGCCAGCAGCTTAGCATATAGCGGGACTGAGACCCAGTACTTC; CDR3aa: CASSLAYSGTETQYF
abundance: many; v_gene: TRBV19; d_gene: NA; j_gene: TRBJ2-5; CDR3nt: TGTGCCAGTAGTATTGGGGACCAAGAGACCCAGTACTTC; CDR3aa: CASSIGDQETQYF
abundance: few; v_gene: TRBV7-9; d_gene: TRBD2; j_gene: TRBJ2-3; CDR3nt: TGTGCCAGCAGCTTAGGTAGGACTAGCGGCACAGATACGCAGTATTTT; CDR3aa: CASSLGRTSGTDTQYF
abundance: many; v_gene: TRBV12-3/TRBV12-4; d_gene: TRBD2; j_gene: TRBJ2-1; CDR3nt: TGTGCCAGCAGTTGGGGACTAGCGGGAGTGGGGGAGCAGTTCTTC; CDR3aa: CASSWGLAGVGEQFF
abundance: NA; v_gene: TRBV24-1; d_gene: NA; j_gene: TRBJ1-2; CDR3nt: TGTGCCACCAGTGAAGGGGACTTCTATGGCTACACCTTC; CDR3aa: CATSEGDFYGYTF
abundance: NA; v_gene: TRBV4-3; d_gene: NA; j_gene: TRBJ1-5; CDR3nt: TGCGCCAGCAGCCAAGATCACGGGGCTAGCAATCAGCCCCAGCATTTT; CDR3aa: CASSQDHGASNQPQHF
abundance: few; v_gene: TRBV4-2; d_gene: TRBD1; j_gene: TRBJ1-5; CDR3nt: TGTGCCAGCAGCCAAACCGGGACAGGGGGGCAGCCCCAGCATTTT; CDR3aa: CASSQTGTGGQPQHF
abundance: few; v_gene: TRBV18; d_gene: NA; j_gene: TRBJ2-7; CDR3nt: TGTGCCAGCTCACCAGCCGGGAGCGAGCAGTACTTC; CDR3aa: CASSPAGSEQYF
abundance: many; v_gene: TRBV11-2; d_gene: NA; j_gene: TRBJ2-5; CDR3nt: TGTGCCAGCAGCTTAGATGGTTTTGATAGACAGCAAGAGACCCAGTACTTC; CDR3aa: CASSLDGFDRQQETQYF
abundance: many; v_gene: TRBV5-1; d_gene: NA; j_gene: TRBJ2-1; CDR3nt: TGCGCCAGCAGCTTGGGTGGCAGGGGCGGCAACGAGGAGCAGTTCTTC; CDR3aa: CASSLGGRGGNEEQFF
abundance: NA; v_gene: TRBV30; d_gene: NA; j_gene: TRBJ2-7; CDR3nt: TGTGCCTGGACCAGGGCCCATCCTTTTTACGAGCAGTACTTC; CDR3aa: CAWTRAHPFYEQYF
abundance: few; v_gene: TRBV29-1; d_gene: TRBD1; j_gene: TRBJ2-2; CDR3nt: TGCAGCGTTGAACCCGGACAGGGAAGGACCGGGGAGCTGTTTTTT; CDR3aa: CSVEPGQGRTGELFF
abundance: NA; v_gene: TRBV20-1; d_gene: NA; j_gene: TRBJ2-1; CDR3nt: TGCAGTGCAGGGTCGGGACCCCGTCTCAATGAGCAGTTCTTC; CDR3aa: CSAGSGPRLNEQFF
abundance: few; v_gene: TRBV19; d_gene: TRBD1; j_gene: TRBJ2-2; CDR3nt: TGTGCCAGTAGTAAGAACGACAGGGCGAGAAGCACCGGGGAGCTGTTTTTT; CDR3aa: CASSKNDRARSTGELFF
abundance: few; v_gene: TRBV12-3/TRBV12-4; d_gene: TRBD2; j_gene: TRBJ2-1; CDR3nt: TGTGCCAGCAGTTCTGGGCCGGGACTAGGATACAATGAGCAGTTCTTC; CDR3aa: CASSSGPGLGYNEQFF
abundance: NA; v_gene: TRBV20-1; d_gene: NA; j_gene: TRBJ1-5; CDR3nt: TGCAGTGTCCGGACCCTCACTCATAGCAATCAGCCCCAGCATTTT; CDR3aa: CSVRTLTHSNQPQHF
abundance: many; v_gene: TRBV20-1; d_gene: TRBD2; j_gene: TRBJ2-7; CDR3nt: TGCAGTGCTGGGGGATTTGCGGGAGGGCCTTTCTCCGAGCAGTACTTC; CDR3aa: CSAGGFAGGPFSEQYF
abundance: many; v_gene: TRBV28; d_gene: NA; j_gene: TRBJ2-4; CDR3nt: TGTGCCAGCAGCCAGTATGGCCGGGCGACTGCCAAAAACATTCAGTACTTC; CDR3aa: CASSQYGRATAKNIQYF
abundance: few; v_gene: TRBV28; d_gene: NA; j_gene: TRBJ1-2; CDR3nt: TGTGCCAGCAGCCCCCTAGCTAACTATGGCTACACCTTC; CDR3aa: CASSPLANYGYTF
abundance: NA; v_gene: TRBV12-3/TRBV12-4; d_gene: TRBD1; j_gene: TRBJ2-7; CDR3nt: TGTGCCAGCAGACCGATACAGGGGGGCTACGAGCAGTACTTC; CDR3aa: CASRPIQGGYEQYF
abundance: once; v_gene: TRBV30; d_gene: NA; j_gene: TRBJ1-1; CDR3nt: TGTGCCTGGAGCGAGACACAAAACACTGAAGCTTTCTTT; CDR3aa: CAWSETQNTEAFF
abundance: few; v_gene: TRBV29-1; d_gene: NA; j_gene: TRBJ2-6; CDR3nt: TGCAGCGTTGCCACCGGGTCTGGGGCCAACGTCCTGACTTTC; CDR3aa: CSVATGSGANVLTF
abundance: NA; v_gene: TRBV30; d_gene: NA; j_gene: TRBJ1-6; CDR3nt: TGTGCCTGGAGTGATGGCCTGAATAATTCACCCCTCCACTTT; CDR3aa: CAWSDGLNNSPLHF
abundance: NA; v_gene: TRBV5-1; d_gene: TRBD1; j_gene: TRBJ2-7; CDR3nt: TGCGCCAGCAGCTTGGACCCCGGGACAGCTTACGAGCAGTACTTC; CDR3aa: CASSLDPGTAYEQYF
abundance: few; v_gene: TRBV10-3; d_gene: TRBD2; j_gene: TRBJ2-6; CDR3nt: TGTGCCATCAGTGTCCCATTAGCGGGTTTACTATCTGGGGCCAACGTCCTGACTTTC; CDR3aa: CAISVPLAGLLSGANVLTF
abundance: many; v_gene: TRBV9; d_gene: TRBD2; j_gene: TRBJ2-1; CDR3nt: TGTGCCAGCAGCCCCCGAGCTTGGACTAGCGATCACAATGAGCAGTTCTTC; CDR3aa: CASSPRAWTSDHNEQFF
abundance: once; v_gene: TRBV12-3/TRBV12-4; d_gene: NA; j_gene: TRBJ2-5; CDR3nt: TGTGCCAGCAATAGTTTGGGGGGCCAGACCCAGTACTTC; CDR3aa: CASNSLGGQTQYF
abundance: many; v_gene: TRBV15; d_gene: TRBD1; j_gene: TRBJ1-5; CDR3nt: TGTGCCACCAACCCGGGACAGGGGGATCAGCCCCAGCATTTT; CDR3aa: CATNPGQGDQPQHF
abundance: NA; v_gene: TRBV24-1; d_gene: TRBD1; j_gene: TRBJ1-3; CDR3nt: TGTGCCACCAACGAACCAGGGGGCACGAACACCATATATTTT; CDR3aa: CATNEPGGTNTIYF
abundance: NA; v_gene: TRBV7-3; d_gene: TRBD1; j_gene: TRBJ2-3; CDR3nt: TGTGCCAGCAGCCCAGGGACAGTTTTCGACACAGATACGCAGTATTTT; CDR3aa: CASSPGTVFDTDTQYF
abundance: few; v_gene: TRBV27; d_gene: NA; j_gene: TRBJ2-1; CDR3nt: TGTGCCAGCAGCCCGGTGGGGGGCTCCTACAATGAGCAGTTCTTC; CDR3aa: CASSPVGGSYNEQFF
abundance: many; v_gene: TRBV2; d_gene: TRBD1; j_gene: TRBJ1-1; CDR3nt: TGTGCCAGCAGTGATCTCGGACAGGGGAAAACTGAAGCTTTCTTT; CDR3aa: CASSDLGQGKTEAFF
abundance: few; v_gene: TRBV12-3/TRBV12-4; d_gene: TRBD2; j_gene: TRBJ2-1; CDR3nt: TGTGCCAGCAGACTGACGAAGGGAGCGGGAGTTTACAATGAGCAGTTCTTC; CDR3aa: CASRLTKGAGVYNEQFF
abundance: many; v_gene: TRBV12-3/TRBV12-4; d_gene: NA; j_gene: TRBJ2-6; CDR3nt: TGTGCCAGCAGTCCCCCCAGGGGTAAGCACTCTGGGGCCAACGTCCTGACTTTC; CDR3aa: CASSPPRGKHSGANVLTF
abundance: many; v_gene: TRBV16; d_gene: NA; j_gene: TRBJ1-5; CDR3nt: TGTGCCAGCAGCTACGTAGGGGGTCAGCCCCAGCATTTT; CDR3aa: CASSYVGGQPQHF
abundance: NA; v_gene: TRBV29-1; d_gene: TRBD1; j_gene: TRBJ2-1; CDR3nt: TGCAGCTTGAGGACAGGGGGAATGAGTGAGCAGTTCTTC; CDR3aa: CSLRTGGMSEQFF
abundance: many; v_gene: TRBV2; d_gene: TRBD2; j_gene: TRBJ2-7; CDR3nt: TGTGCCACCAACCGGGGGGGCAAAGGCGAGCAGTACTTC; CDR3aa: CATNRGGKGEQYF
abundance: many; v_gene: TRBV27; d_gene: TRBD1; j_gene: TRBJ2-4; CDR3nt: TGTGCCAGCAGTCGGGACAGGGGGAGTAAAAACATTCAGTACTTC; CDR3aa: CASSRDRGSKNIQYF
abundance: many; v_gene: TRBV6-1; d_gene: NA; j_gene: TRBJ2-5; CDR3nt: TGTGCCAGCAGTGAAGGTAGCGGCCTCCTGAAAGAGACCCAGTACTTC; CDR3aa: CASSEGSGLLKETQYF
abundance: many; v_gene: TRBV9; d_gene: NA; j_gene: TRBJ2-7; CDR3nt: TGTGCCAGCAGCGTAGCGATCGGCAGTGACGAGCAGTACTTC; CDR3aa: CASSVAIGSDEQYF
abundance: many; v_gene: TRBV28; d_gene: NA; j_gene: TRBJ1-2; CDR3nt: TGTGCCAGCAGGGACGGGAGGGGAAGCTATGGCTACACCTTC; CDR3aa: CASRDGRGSYGYTF
abundance: NA; v_gene: TRBV18; d_gene: NA; j_gene: TRBJ2-7; CDR3nt: TGTGCCAGCTCACCACCGATGCACTACGAGCAGTACTTC; CDR3aa: CASSPPMHYEQYF
abundance: many; v_gene: TRBV12-3/TRBV12-4; d_gene: NA; j_gene: TRBJ1-5; CDR3nt: TGTGCCAGCAGTTTATCCCCCGGGCAGCCCCAGCATTTT; CDR3aa: CASSLSPGQPQHF